This is a list of T cell receptor beta chains from one sample in a study of blood T cell repertoires in COVID-19. TCRdb's table, derived via immunoSEQ multiplex PCR, lists solely in-frame clones and lacks some. The sample comprises over 600,000 clones, about nine tenths of which are singletons, and about 0.24% rests with the top ten. Sequencing used peripheral blood. These receptors were obtained from a woman aged 18-29 years with acute or convalescent COVID-19. The CDR3 runs from the conserved cysteine through the conserved F or W. Clone size is stated in some rows and not others, as once, few, many or a class when expanded.

v_gene	j_gene	abundance	CDR3aa
TRBV27	TRBJ1-2	NA	CASSLQGYGYTF
TRBV4-3	TRBJ2-4	NA	CASSLSPGLAGGQAKNIQYF
TRBV4-3	TRBJ1-3	once	CASSQDLGEDGNTIYF
TRBV6-2/TRBV6-3	TRBJ1-5	NA	CASSYTTNQPQHF
TRBV24-1	TRBJ2-1	NA	CATRASGPYDEQFF
TRBV11-3	TRBJ2-1	NA	CASSPRRDSYNEQFF
TRBV19	TRBJ1-5	NA	CASSIQASNQPQHF
TRBV5-1	TRBJ1-1	NA	CASSFRERTEAFF
TRBV3-1/TRBV3-2	TRBJ1-2	NA	CASRPPNGGYTF
TRBV5-1	TRBJ1-6	NA	CASRGTYNSPLHF